This is a list of T cell receptor beta chains from one sample in a study of shared clonotypes between healthy human individuals. Only in-frame clones appear in the TCRdb table, and some are missing; sequencing was by immunoSEQ multiplex PCR. The sample shows hundreds of thousands of clones, roughly 70% of them seen only once. The sequencing sample was made of memory CD4+ T cells sorted from blood. The receptors were gathered from a man aged 25-40 years in good health. CDR3s include the opening cysteine and the closing phenylalanine or tryptophan. Each record gives: V gene, clone size, D gene, J gene, CDR3 DNA, CDR3 protein. The D gene is left open where the match is weak. Clone size is stated in some rows and not others, as once, few, many or a class when expanded.

v_gene: TRBV6-1; abundance: .; d_gene: .; j_gene: TRBJ2-5; CDR3nt: TGTGCCAGCAGCGCATACCCGGTGGAGACCCAGTACTTC; CDR3aa: CASSAYPVETQYF
v_gene: TRBV6-5; abundance: .; d_gene: .; j_gene: TRBJ2-1; CDR3nt: TGTGCCAGCAGTTACACCCGGGAAACAGTGAATGAGCAGTTCTTC; CDR3aa: CASSYTRETVNEQFF
v_gene: TRBV4-3; abundance: .; d_gene: TRBD2; j_gene: TRBJ2-1; CDR3nt: TGCGCCAGCAGCCCGACTAGCGGGGCCGCCTACAATGAGCAGTTCTTC; CDR3aa: CASSPTSGAAYNEQFF
v_gene: TRBV7-1; abundance: .; d_gene: .; j_gene: TRBJ1-2; CDR3nt: TGTGCCAGCAGCTTAGGGCAAAATAACTATGGCTACACCTTC; CDR3aa: CASSLGQNNYGYTF
v_gene: TRBV6-5; abundance: .; d_gene: .; j_gene: TRBJ1-1; CDR3nt: TGTGCCAGCAGTTACTCGGCAGGGGCCAGGGCTGAAGCTTTCTTT; CDR3aa: CASSYSAGARAEAFF
v_gene: TRBV10-2; abundance: .; d_gene: TRBD2; j_gene: TRBJ2-1; CDR3nt: TGTGCCAGCAGGGGGACTAGCGGGAGGCTCAATGAGCAGTTCTTC; CDR3aa: CASRGTSGRLNEQFF
v_gene: TRBV5-4; abundance: few; d_gene: TRBD2; j_gene: TRBJ2-3; CDR3nt: TGTGCCAGCAGCTTGAGTGGGGCTAGCGGGAGGTCCGATACGCAGTATTTT; CDR3aa: CASSLSGASGRSDTQYF
v_gene: TRBV5-1; abundance: .; d_gene: TRBD1; j_gene: TRBJ2-3; CDR3nt: TGCGCCAGCAGCTTGAGCACAGGGGGAGCAGATACGCAGTATTTT; CDR3aa: CASSLSTGGADTQYF
v_gene: TRBV18; abundance: .; d_gene: .; j_gene: TRBJ2-5; CDR3nt: TGTGCCAGCTCACCATGGGGGGTAGAAGAGACCCAGTACTTC; CDR3aa: CASSPWGVEETQYF
v_gene: TRBV19; abundance: .; d_gene: TRBD1; j_gene: TRBJ2-2; CDR3nt: TGTGCCAGTAGCATCCAGGACAGGCGGAACGGGGAGCTGTTTTTT; CDR3aa: CASSIQDRRNGELFF
v_gene: TRBV29-1; abundance: .; d_gene: TRBD1; j_gene: TRBJ2-3; CDR3nt: TGCAGCGTCTCTCTGGGACAGAGACCGGATACGCAGTATTTT; CDR3aa: CSVSLGQRPDTQYF